This T cell receptor (beta chain) came from a study of cytomegalovirus exposure and HLA in healthy donors. Whole-study context: There were some 410 genotyped donors. Of these, roughly 86% fell in the genetic ancestry cluster associated with self-reported Caucasian donors.

The PCR used 60 Vbeta and 13 Jbeta primers. Produced via immunoSEQ multiplex PCR; TCRdb's table is partial and in-frame only. The sample holds 150,000 to 200,000 clones, about 77% seen once. Germline CDR1 reads SEHNR; CDR2 reads FQNEAQ (reference sequence). There are 13 residues in the CDR3. V was pared by 0 bases and J by 7 bases, with 0 bases of the junction left unmatched. As concerns this clone: Its target is unknown.

The study, taken as a whole, reports: Altogether, 150 to 200 TCR beta chains were recorded as cytomegalovirus-associated. Rare sequences made up most TCRs, while some public TCRs were found in many donors.

Material: PBMCs. This clonotype was sampled from a woman in her twenties or thirties in good health and CMV-seropositive. The chain employs TRBV7-9 and TRBJ1-1, with 9 bases aligning to TRBD1. The CDR3 coding sequence is TGTGCCAGCAGCTTAGCGGGACAGGGTGAAGCTTTCTTT. Its translation is CASSLAGQGEAFF.